These T cell receptor beta chains were read from a single sample in a study of blood T cells in healthy people across ages. From the 5' RACE reads, TCRdb called clonotypes with MiXCR, one entry per CDR3 protein. Of some 670,000 distinct CDR3 sequences listed, 45% to 60% are singletons. The sample comprised blood. These receptors came from an elderly woman in good health. The CDR3 runs from the conserved cysteine through the conserved F or W. Fields, in order: clone size, V gene, D gene, J gene, CDR3 DNA, CDR3 protein. D genes are given only for firm matches. Some rows have no size entry. The others give once, few or many, or a class for an expanded clone.

size: few; V: TRBV10-3; D: .; J: TRBJ1-1; DNA: TGTGCCATCAGTGACGCAGGGAACACTGAAGCTTTCTTT; CDR3: CAISDAGNTEAFF
size: .; V: TRBV20-1; D: TRBD2; J: TRBJ2-1; DNA: TGCAGTGCTAGAGATCGTATCAGCGGGGGGGATTACAATGAGCAGTTCTTC; CDR3: CSARDRISGGDYNEQFF
size: few; V: TRBV20-1; D: TRBD1; J: TRBJ1-1; DNA: TGCAGTGCTCCCCGACAGGGGGCTATCCCCACTGAAGCTTTCTTT; CDR3: CSAPRQGAIPTEAFF
size: .; V: TRBV9; D: .; J: TRBJ1-3; DNA: TGTGCCAGCAGCGTACAAGCCAGATCGTTCTCTGGAAACACCATATATTTT; CDR3: CASSVQARSFSGNTIYF
size: many; V: TRBV28; D: .; J: TRBJ2-7; DNA: TGTGCCAGCAGTCCCGCCGGAGGGTTCCCCTACGAGCAGTACTTC; CDR3: CASSPAGGFPYEQYF
size: few; V: TRBV5-5; D: .; J: TRBJ2-3; DNA: TGTGCCAGCAGCTTGGCCGACGGGACGGACCCGCAGTATTTT; CDR3: CASSLADGTDPQYF
size: many; V: TRBV20-1; D: TRBD2; J: TRBJ2-1; DNA: TGCAGTGCTACAGAAGACGTCGGGACTACTCAGTTCTTC; CDR3: CSATEDVGTTQFF
size: many; V: TRBV10-2; D: TRBD2; J: TRBJ2-7; DNA: TGCGCCAGCAGTGTAGCAGCGGGAGCCAGATTGTATGAGCAGTACTTC; CDR3: CASSVAAGARLYEQYF
size: many; V: TRBV5-1; D: TRBD2; J: TRBJ2-3; DNA: TGCGCCAGCGGCGATAGCGGGAGCAGAGATACGCAGTATTTT; CDR3: CASGDSGSRDTQYF
size: few; V: TRBV6-6; D: TRBD2; J: TRBJ2-7; DNA: TGTGCCAGTGCTAGCGGCTACGAGCAGTACTTC; CDR3: CASASGYEQYF
size: few; V: TRBV28; D: .; J: TRBJ2-3; DNA: TGTGCCAGCAGTTTATGGGGGGGCCCGAGCACAGATACGCAGTATTTT; CDR3: CASSLWGGPSTDTQYF
size: few; V: TRBV12-3/TRBV12-4; D: .; J: TRBJ1-6; DNA: TGTGCCAGCAGTTTAAGGTTGCCGGACATCCGAAATTCACCCCTCCACTTT; CDR3: CASSLRLPDIRNSPLHF
size: few; V: TRBV28; D: TRBD2; J: TRBJ2-5; DNA: TGTGCCAGCAGGGTAGCGGGTCGGCAAGAGACCCAGTACTTC; CDR3: CASRVAGRQETQYF
size: many; V: TRBV20-1; D: .; J: TRBJ2-5; DNA: TGCAGTGCTAGAGCCCATACCGGGACCCCCAGTAGGTCCCAGTACTTC; CDR3: CSARAHTGTPSRSQYF
size: few; V: TRBV20-1; D: TRBD1; J: TRBJ1-1; DNA: TGCAGTGCTGCCCCAGGGACAGGTAGGGGCACTGAAGCTTTCTTT; CDR3: CSAAPGTGRGTEAFF
size: few; V: TRBV28; D: .; J: TRBJ2-1; DNA: TGTGCCAGCACTCGTCTGGCGGGCCACTCCTACAATGAGCAGTTCTTC; CDR3: CASTRLAGHSYNEQFF
size: many; V: TRBV29-1; D: .; J: TRBJ1-2; DNA: TGCAGCGTTGACCAGGGGTCCGGCTACACCTTC; CDR3: CSVDQGSGYTF
size: few; V: TRBV5-1; D: TRBD1; J: TRBJ1-6; DNA: TGCGCCAGCAGCCTGAGGGGTTTACAGGGGACGGATTCACCCCTCCACTTT; CDR3: CASSLRGLQGTDSPLHF
size: few; V: TRBV5-4; D: .; J: TRBJ2-5; DNA: TGTGCCAGCAGCTTGGGGTCCGGCAGACAAGAGACCCAGTACTTC; CDR3: CASSLGSGRQETQYF
size: .; V: TRBV7-9; D: .; J: TRBJ1-4; DNA: TGTGCCAGCAGCTTAGTTGGAGGACAAGGAAATGAAAAACTGTTTTTT; CDR3: CASSLVGGQGNEKLFF
size: once; V: TRBV6-6; D: .; J: TRBJ2-5; DNA: TGTGCCAGCAGTATCGGGGGGACCCAGTACTTC; CDR3: CASSIGGTQYF
size: .; V: TRBV9; D: TRBD1; J: TRBJ2-7; DNA: TGTGCCAGCAGCACTGGACAGGGAATTCTCTACGAGCAGTACTTC; CDR3: CASSTGQGILYEQYF
size: .; V: TRBV6-5; D: .; J: TRBJ1-5; DNA: TGTGCCAGCTCCGGGACATCTAATCAGCCCCAGCATTTT; CDR3: CASSGTSNQPQHF
size: many; V: TRBV3-1; D: .; J: TRBJ2-3; DNA: TGTGCCAGCAGCCCACATTGGGGGGATTTTAACACAGATACGCAGTATTTT; CDR3: CASSPHWGDFNTDTQYF
size: many; V: TRBV25-1; D: TRBD2; J: TRBJ2-5; DNA: TGTGCCAGCAGTGATAGACTAGCGGGGGAGACCCAGTACTTC; CDR3: CASSDRLAGETQYF
size: once; V: TRBV12-3/TRBV12-4; D: TRBD2; J: TRBJ2-5; DNA: TGTGCCAGCAGCCCCCTAGCGGGGGGGCCGCAGACCCAGTACTTC; CDR3: CASSPLAGGPQTQYF
size: .; V: TRBV6-5; D: TRBD1; J: TRBJ2-3; DNA: TGTGCCAGCAGTTGGACAGGGATCCATCATACGCAGTATTTT; CDR3: CASSWTGIHHTQYF
size: .; V: TRBV12-5; D: .; J: TRBJ1-1; DNA: TGTGCTAGTGGTTTGGATAACTTCCGGGGCACTGAAGCTTTCTTT; CDR3: CASGLDNFRGTEAFF
size: once; V: TRBV9; D: TRBD2; J: TRBJ2-3; DNA: TGTGCCAGCATGGGCGGGGGGGCAGATGGCACAGATACGCAGTATTTT; CDR3: CASMGGGADGTDTQYF
size: many; V: TRBV20-1; D: .; J: TRBJ2-4; DNA: TGCAGTGCTAGAGAGGCGGGCTTAGCCAAAAACATTCAGTACTTC; CDR3: CSAREAGLAKNIQYF
size: many; V: TRBV20-1; D: TRBD1; J: TRBJ1-5; DNA: TGCAGTGCTACCGAGGGGAGCAGGGGGTACAATCAGCCCCAGCATTTT; CDR3: CSATEGSRGYNQPQHF
size: .; V: TRBV20-1; D: .; J: TRBJ2-5; DNA: TGCAGTACAGGGAAGGGGGAGACCCAGTACTTC; CDR3: CSTGKGETQYF
size: .; V: TRBV20-1; D: TRBD1; J: TRBJ1-5; DNA: TGCAGTGCTAGAGATGTAGGGGGCGGCAATCAGCCCCAGCATTTT; CDR3: CSARDVGGGNQPQHF
size: few; V: TRBV9; D: TRBD1; J: TRBJ2-2; DNA: TGTGCCAGCAGTCGATCGGGACAGGGGGCCGACGGGGAGCTGTTTTTT; CDR3: CASSRSGQGADGELFF
size: .; V: TRBV29-1; D: .; J: TRBJ1-5; DNA: TGCAGCGTCGCCACCGGGAATCAAAATCGGCCCCAGCATTTT; CDR3: CSVATGNQNRPQHF
size: .; V: TRBV5-1; D: .; J: TRBJ2-2; DNA: TGCGCCAGCAGCTTTGAACAGTTAAACACCGGGGAGCTGTTTTTT; CDR3: CASSFEQLNTGELFF
size: many; V: TRBV12-3/TRBV12-4; D: .; J: TRBJ1-6; DNA: TGTGCCAGCAGTTTGGAGCTGCGGTCACCCCTCCACTTT; CDR3: CASSLELRSPLHF
size: few; V: TRBV12-3/TRBV12-4; D: .; J: TRBJ1-2; DNA: TGTGCCAGCAGTTTCCGGACGCGTGGCTACACCTTC; CDR3: CASSFRTRGYTF
size: .; V: TRBV5-6; D: .; J: TRBJ2-2; DNA: TGTGCCAGCAGCTGGAGGCGGGGGACAGCGAACACCGGGGAGCTGTTTTTT; CDR3: CASSWRRGTANTGELFF
size: .; V: TRBV29-1; D: TRBD2; J: TRBJ2-5; DNA: TGCAGCGTTCAAGCGGGAGGATACGGAGAGACCCAGTACTTC; CDR3: CSVQAGGYGETQYF
size: .; V: TRBV28; D: TRBD1; J: TRBJ2-1; DNA: TGTGCCAGCAGTTTGGGTGCGCAGGGGGCTAATGAGCAGTTCTTC; CDR3: CASSLGAQGANEQFF
size: many; V: TRBV10-1; D: TRBD2; J: TRBJ2-7; DNA: TGCGCCAGCAGTGAGTGGACTAGCGGGGTCCACGAGCAGTACTTC; CDR3: CASSEWTSGVHEQYF
size: .; V: TRBV4-3; D: .; J: TRBJ1-2; DNA: TGCGCCAGCAGCCAATATCCTCCGGGGACGGCCTATGGCTACACCTTC; CDR3: CASSQYPPGTAYGYTF
size: many; V: TRBV4-1; D: TRBD2; J: TRBJ2-7; DNA: TGCGCCAGCAGCCGAGGACTAGCGGGGGATTACGAGCAGTACTTC; CDR3: CASSRGLAGDYEQYF
size: many; V: TRBV29-1; D: .; J: TRBJ2-5; DNA: TGCAGCGTTAGCGGCGCACAAGAGACCCAGTACTTC; CDR3: CSVSGAQETQYF
size: many; V: TRBV5-4; D: .; J: TRBJ2-7; DNA: TGTGCCAGCAGCAGCAGCCTGACTTCGGAGCAGTACTTC; CDR3: CASSSSLTSEQYF